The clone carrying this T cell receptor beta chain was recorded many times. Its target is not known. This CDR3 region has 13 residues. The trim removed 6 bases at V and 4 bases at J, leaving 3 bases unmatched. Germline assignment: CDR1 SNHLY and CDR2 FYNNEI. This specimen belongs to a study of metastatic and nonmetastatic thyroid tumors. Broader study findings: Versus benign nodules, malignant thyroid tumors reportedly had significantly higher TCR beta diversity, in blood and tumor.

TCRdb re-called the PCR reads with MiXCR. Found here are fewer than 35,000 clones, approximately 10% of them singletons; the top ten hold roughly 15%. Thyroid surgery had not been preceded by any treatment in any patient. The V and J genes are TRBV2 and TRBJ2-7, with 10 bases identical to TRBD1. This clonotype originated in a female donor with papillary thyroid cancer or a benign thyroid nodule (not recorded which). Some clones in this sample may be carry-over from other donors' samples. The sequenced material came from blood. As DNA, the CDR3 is TGTGCCAGCAGGGGGGACAGGGGATACGAGCAGTACTTC. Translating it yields CASRGDRGYEQYF.